Below, 18 T cell receptor beta chains from the same sample are listed, as sequenced in a study of CD8+CD57+ T cells in acquired aplastic anemia. Genomic DNA constituted the template upon which TCR beta VDJ and CDR3 profiling was performed. TCRdb itself ran the reads through MiXCR, one entry per CDR3 protein. The data show about 160,000 distinct CDR3 sequences, approximately 44% seen once. Previously, flow cytometry had revealed CD8+CD57+ cell expansion in the patients chosen for sequencing. Material for sequencing was sorted CD4+, CD8+, or CD8+CD57+ T cells (not recorded which) from PBMCs. These receptors all stem from a human donor with aplastic anemia.

Ten or more counts support this clonotype. Here the CDR3 DNA reads TGTGCCAGCACCAGGGATAACTATGGCTACACCTTC. Protein product: CASTRDNYGYTF. V and J are TRBV6-1 and TRBJ1-2, with a tentative D call TRBD1 (5 bases). CDR1 and CDR2 (germline): MNHNS, SASEGT. This CDR3 has 12 amino acids. V was pared by 7 bases and J by 1 base, with 7 bases between.

The V and J genes are TRBV29-1 and TRBJ2-1; 13 bases fit TRBD2. Per germline, CDR1 SQVTM and CDR2 ANQGSEA. CDR3 length: 13 amino acids. The ends lost 8 bases at V and 10 bases at J; junction bases unmatched: 8. The CDR3 loop reads CSFTSGGAWEQFF. The CDR3 DNA reads as TGCAGCTTCACTAGCGGGGGGGCGTGGGAGCAGTTCTTC.

Only one count was recorded for this clonotype. This sequence joins TRBV5-4 and TRBJ2-7, with D tentatively TRBD1 (7 bases). Per germline, CDR1 SGHNT and CDR2 YYREEE (reference sequence). Between the trimmed V and J ends, which lost 7 bases and 0 bases, there was a span of 14 bases. The CDR3 has 14 amino acids. DNA of the CDR3: TGTGCCAGCGGGGCGGGACAGCCCTCCTACGAGCAGTACTTC. This sequence encodes CASGAGQPSYEQYF. The full variable domain, completed using reference TRBV5-4 and TRBJ2-7, is ETGVTQSPTHLIKTRGQQVTLRCSSQSGHNTVSWYQQALGQGPQFIFQYYREEENGRGNFPPRFSGLQFPNYSSELNVNALELDDSALYLCASGAGQPSYEQYFGPGTRLTVT.

To note about this clonotype: A read error may account for a junction end that differs from germline. The chain joins TRBV19 to TRBJ1-5; D might be TRBD1 (6 bases). This CDR3 has 17 residues. Looked up from germline, CDR1 is LNHDA and CDR2 is SQIVND (reference sequence). CDR3 in amino acids: CTSSPRTRDTYNQPQHF. The CDR3 DNA reads TGTACCAGTAGTCCACGAACCCGGGACACCTACAATCAGCCCCAGCATTTT.

This clonotype occurred many times. This chain uses TRBV12-3 or TRBV12-4 with TRBJ2-1; possible D gene TRBD2, 6 bases. V was clipped by 6 bases and J by 6 bases, with 15 bases between them. CDR3 size: 14 residues. The CDR3 loop reads CASRTSWRSNEQFF. CDR3 nucleotide sequence: TGTGCCAGCAGAACTAGCTGGAGGAGCAATGAGCAGTTCTTC.

The rearrangement joins TRBV5-6 to TRBJ2-7; D might be TRBD1 or TRBD2, each matching 5 bases. Germline V gives CDR1 SGHDT, CDR2 YYEEEE. CDR3 size: 13 residues. V was pared by 5 bases and J by 3 bases, with 12 bases between. The CDR3 nucleotides read TGTGCCAGCAGACGAGGGGCGAGCTACGAGCAGTACTTC. Translating it yields CASRRGASYEQYF.

This clonotype has a single count. The chain carries TRBV19 and TRBJ1-1; D is unresolved. The V end lost 7 bases, the J end lost 4 bases, and 16 bases lay between the germline ends. Germline values: CDR1 LNHDA, CDR2 SQIVND (reference sequence). CDR3 length: 14 amino acids. Here the CDR3 reads CASTHGQSSTEAFF. Written as DNA, the CDR3 is TGTGCCAGTACCCACGGGCAATCTAGCACTGAAGCTTTCTTT.

This clonotype appeared once. The rearrangement links TRBV25-1 to TRBJ2-3; a weak D match, TRBD2 (6 bases). Germline CDR1 and CDR2: MGHDK and SYGVNS. Trimming left V 4 bases short and J 2 bases short, with 22 bases between. The CDR3 consists of 18 residues. The CDR3 DNA reads as TGTGCCAGCAGTGCCCTACCGACTGCGGGGAGATACACAGATACGCAGTATTTT. Translation gives CASSALPTAGRYTDTQYF.

Notes on this clonotype: A read error may be the cause here, since a much bigger clone is one base away. The CDR3 end shows no conserved phenylalanine or tryptophan, and so a read error is likely. The V and J genes are TRBV29-1 and TRBJ2-1, with 9 bases matching TRBD2. CDR1 is SQVTM and CDR2 is ANQGSEA in the germline V gene. CDR3 length equals 15 residues. J gave up 7 bases and V 2 bases, and 9 bases lay outside the gene matches. The chain's CDR3 is CSVEPRSGGMNEQFS. In DNA form, the CDR3 reads TGCAGCGTTGAACCCCGGAGCGGGGGGATGAATGAGCAGTTCTCC.

The J gene is TRBJ2-7, the V gene TRBV20-1; D ambiguous. Germline V gene data show CDR1 as DFQATT and CDR2 as SNEGSKA (reference sequence). The V gene lost 3 bases and the J gene lost 6 bases, with 15 bases spanning the gap. This CDR3 has 13 amino acids. Here the CDR3 DNA reads TGCAGTGCTAGTAGTGGCACGAGGCGCGAGCAGTACTTC. It specifies CSASSGTRREQYF.

As concerns this clonotype: Without the conserved terminal phenylalanine or tryptophan, this CDR3 likely stems from a read error. The chain recombines TRBV6-5 with TRBJ2-5; TRBD2 matches at 7 bases. Germline V CDR1 and CDR2: MNHEY, SVGAGI. CDR3 length: 17 residues. CDR3 sequence: CASSYGSGTTNQATQYS. The CDR3 bases are TGTGCCAGCAGTTACGGTTCCGGGACTACGAACCAAGCGACCCAGTACTCC.

This chain joins TRBV7-9 and TRBJ1-2; unclear D gene. The CDR3 totals 14 residues. CDR1 and CDR2 from the germline V gene are SEHNR and FQNEAQ (reference sequence). V was trimmed by 0 bases and J by 3 bases, leaving 8 bases between them. The CDR3 is CASSLAGSDYGYTF. The CDR3 nucleotides read TGTGCCAGCAGCTTAGCGGGGTCGGACTATGGCTACACCTTC.

V and J are TRBV2 and TRBJ2-1; a weak D match, TRBD2 (5 bases). V was clipped by 1 base and J by 2 bases, with 9 bases between them. The CDR3 consists of 15 residues. Germline CDR1 SNHLY, CDR2 FYNNEI. The CDR3 DNA follows: TGTGCCAGCAGTGAAGGGCTAGCTCCCTACAATGAGCAGTTCTTC. It encodes CASSEGLAPYNEQFF. The full variable domain, with the rest looked up from reference TRBV2 and TRBJ2-1, is EPEVTQTPSHQVTQMGQEVILRCVPISNHLYFYWYRQILGQKVEFLVSFYNNEISEKSEIFDDQFSVERPDGSNFTLKIRSTKLEDSAMYFCASSEGLAPYNEQFFGPGTRLTVL.

This clonotype was seen a handful of times. The chain couples TRBV19 to TRBJ1-2; perhaps TRBD1 as D (5 bases). Germline CDR1 reads LNHDA; CDR2 reads SQIVND (reference sequence). V gave up 5 bases and J gave up 4 bases, with 8 bases separating them. The CDR3 is 12 amino acids. The CDR3 sequence is CASSWQGYGYTF. Here the CDR3 DNA reads TGTGCCAGTAGTTGGCAGGGCTATGGCTACACCTTC.

This clonotype was counted ten times or more. V usage is TRBV4-1 and J usage is TRBJ1-2; TRBD1 aligns across 8 bases. CDR1 and CDR2 (germline): MGHRA, YSYEKL. This CDR3 spans 15 amino acids. Germline trimming cut 3 bases from V and 3 bases from J; bases unmatched to any gene: 6. CDR3 bases: TGCGCCAGCAGCCATCTGAACAGGGGGGACTATGGCTACACCTTC. It codes for CASSHLNRGDYGYTF.

This clonotype has ten or more counts. The chain uses TRBV6-2 or TRBV6-3 and TRBJ2-7; D may be TRBD1 or TRBD2 (5 bases each). The CDR3 runs 13 residues. V was cut by 3 bases and J by 3 bases, with 9 bases left in between. Germline CDR1 MNHEY, CDR2 SVGEGT. The CDR3 region is CASSYGGNYEQYF. The CDR3 region has the DNA TGTGCCAGCAGTTATGGGGGTAACTACGAGCAGTACTTC.

In this sample, this clonotype turned up many times. The chain combines TRBV7-2 with TRBJ2-1, with a tentative D call TRBD2 (5 bases). Germline lookup yields CDR1 SGHTA and CDR2 FQGNSA. The CDR3 covers 13 residues. With 4 bases removed from V and 9 bases from J, the gap between germline ends came to 13 bases. The CDR3 is CASSSRAFPEQFF. The CDR3 nucleotides read TGTGCCAGCAGCTCGCGGGCTTTTCCTGAGCAGTTCTTC.

The V and J genes are TRBV25-1 and TRBJ1-6; D is undetermined. This CDR3 has 15 amino acids. Germline values: CDR1 MGHDK, CDR2 SYGVNS. V was clipped by 4 bases and J by 0 bases, with 7 bases between them. The CDR3 DNA follows: TGTGCCAGCAGTGTGGGGAGCTCCTATAATTCACCCCTCCACTTT. This gives the protein CASSVGSSYNSPLHF.